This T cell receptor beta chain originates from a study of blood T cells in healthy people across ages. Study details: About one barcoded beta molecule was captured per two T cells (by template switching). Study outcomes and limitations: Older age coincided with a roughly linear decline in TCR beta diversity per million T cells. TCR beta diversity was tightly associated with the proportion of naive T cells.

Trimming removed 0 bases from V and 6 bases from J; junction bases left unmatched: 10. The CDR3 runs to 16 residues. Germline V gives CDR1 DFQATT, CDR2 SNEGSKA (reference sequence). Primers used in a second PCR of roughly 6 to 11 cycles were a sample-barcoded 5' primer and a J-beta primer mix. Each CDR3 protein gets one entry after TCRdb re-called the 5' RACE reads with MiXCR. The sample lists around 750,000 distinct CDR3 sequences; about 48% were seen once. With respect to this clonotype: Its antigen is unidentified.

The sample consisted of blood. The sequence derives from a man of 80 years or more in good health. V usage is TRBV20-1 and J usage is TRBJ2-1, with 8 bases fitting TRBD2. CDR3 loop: CSARDLGLAAGNEQFF. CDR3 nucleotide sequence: TGCAGTGCTAGAGATTTAGGACTAGCTGCCGGCAATGAGCAGTTCTTC.